This T cell receptor beta chain was sequenced for a study of T-cell reconstitution after alpha-beta-depleted transplantation in children. TCRbeta library preparation incorporated unique molecular identifiers. TCRdb redid the calling of the PCR reads with MiXCR, one entry per CDR3 protein. Of 110,000 or so distinct CDR3 sequences listed, roughly 6.1% were seen once; the top ten hold around 23%. This clonotype was recorded at least ten times. What it recognizes is unknown. Germline V gene lookup returns CDR1 MNHEY and CDR2 SMNVEV (reference sequence). The CDR3 has 15 amino acids. Trimming took 5 bases from V and 1 from J; bases not matched to a gene: 7. Study-level results: The authors attributed T-cell counts and diversity one year after transplant mostly to newly produced T cells. The origin of alpha-beta T cells about two months after transplant was reportedly several hundred expanded graft clones. TCRbeta diversity was high at day 60 in some patients (a result of surviving recipient T cells and thymic progenitors).

The starting material was PBMCs, mostly from graft donor cells, obtained 360 days after TCRalphabeta/CD19-depleted stem cell transplant. The sequence was collected from a male patient aged 2 to 10 who had a stem cell transplant for acute lymphoblastic leukemia, so the T cells may come from the graft donor. J is TRBJ2-7 and V is TRBV27; 8 bases align to TRBD1. The CDR3 bases are TGTGCCAGCAGTAGTCCGGGACAGGCGTCCTACGAGCAGTACTTC. Amino acid sequence: CASSSPGQASYEQYF.